This is a list of T cell receptor beta chains from one sample in a study of shared clonotypes between healthy human individuals. Repertoires were generated with immunoSEQ multiplex PCR, while TCRdb's copy carries only in-frame clones and drops some. The profile covers hundreds of thousands of clones, with around 73% appearing a single time and 1.5% to 2% taken by the ten largest. The sequenced sample consisted of memory CD4+ T cells sorted from blood. The receptors here all came from a woman between 25 and 40 years old in good health. Both conserved end residues are part of each CDR3. The D gene is left open where the match is weak. Not all rows give a size; the values are once, few, many and, for expanded clones, a class.

V gene	clone size	D gene	J gene	CDR3 length	CDR3 DNA	CDR3 protein
TRBV10-2	.	.	TRBJ2-7	12	TGCGCCAGCAGTGAGTCGGGGGCCGAGCAGTACTTC	CASSESGAEQYF
TRBV7-9	once	TRBD1	TRBJ1-1	14	TGTGCCAGCAGCGCCCAGGGGGCGCTTCCTGAAGCTTTCTTT	CASSAQGALPEAFF
TRBV11-2	few	.	TRBJ1-2	14	TGTGCCAGCAGCTTAGTAACAGGGAACTATGGCTACACCTTC	CASSLVTGNYGYTF
TRBV30	.	.	TRBJ2-5	12	TGTGCCAGCACTGGGAGCGGGGAGACCCAGTACTTC	CASTGSGETQYF
TRBV28	.	TRBD2	TRBJ2-1	17	TGTGCCAGCAGTCCATCCTGGACTAGCGGACTTAACAATGAGCAGTTCTTC	CASSPSWTSGLNNEQFF
TRBV28	many	.	TRBJ2-7	15	TGTGCCAGCAGTTTATCCCTAGCTAGTACCTACGAGCAGTACTTC	CASSLSLASTYEQYF
TRBV6-6	.	TRBD1	TRBJ2-5	15	TGTGCCAGCAGTTACCCAAACAGGGGGCAAGAGACCCAGTACTTC	CASSYPNRGQETQYF
TRBV5-1	.	TRBD2	TRBJ2-1	16	TGCGCCAGCAGCTTAGGGACTAGCGGAGTCTACAATGAGCAGTTCTTC	CASSLGTSGVYNEQFF
TRBV6-1	.	.	TRBJ1-2	11	TGTGCCAGCAGCGCTGGGTATGGCTACACCTTC	CASSAGYGYTF
TRBV5-1	.	.	TRBJ2-2	16	TGCGCCAGCACCCCGTCAGCCGAACGAGGCACCGGGGAGCTGTTTTTT	CASTPSAERGTGELFF
TRBV4-1	.	.	TRBJ2-5	16	TGCGCCAGCAGCCAAGATAGGGGCAGGGCGGAGGAGACCCAGTACTTC	CASSQDRGRAEETQYF
TRBV7-8	.	.	TRBJ1-1	14	TGTGCCAGCAGCTTCAGTATGGGGGATACTGAAGCTTTCTTT	CASSFSMGDTEAFF
TRBV27	.	.	TRBJ2-1	14	TGTGCCAGCAGTTTCTCGTGGCAGGGGCATGAGCAGTTCTTC	CASSFSWQGHEQFF
TRBV6-1	.	.	TRBJ1-4	14	TGTGCCAGCAGCCCCGGGTGGAAAATGGGAAAACTGTTTTTT	CASSPGWKMGKLFF
TRBV5-4	.	TRBD2	TRBJ2-7	15	TGTGCCAGCAGCTCTACAATAGCGGGAGTCTACGAGCAGTACTTC	CASSSTIAGVYEQYF
TRBV19	.	TRBD1	TRBJ2-3	14	TGTGCCAGTAGCTCCGGGACAGCAAGGGATACGCAGTATTTT	CASSSGTARDTQYF
TRBV4-1	.	.	TRBJ2-5	13	TGCGCCAGCAGCCAAGATAGAGTGGGGACCCAGTACTTC	CASSQDRVGTQYF
TRBV5-1	once	TRBD1	TRBJ1-5	13	TGCGCCAGCAGCTCCACAGGGGATCAGCCCCAGCATTTT	CASSSTGDQPQHF
TRBV5-1	.	.	TRBJ2-5	14	TGCGCCAGCAGCTTTCAGGGAGAACAAGAGACCCAGTACTTC	CASSFQGEQETQYF
TRBV2	.	TRBD1	TRBJ1-5	14	TGTGCCAGCAGTGTAGGAGGGGGCGATCAGCCCCAGCATTTT	CASSVGGGDQPQHF
TRBV9	.	.	TRBJ1-2	15	TGTGCCAGCAGCGTAGGTCCCACCGGCATGAACGGCTACACCTTC	CASSVGPTGMNGYTF
TRBV5-8	few	.	TRBJ1-2	12	TGTGCCAGCAGTGGCAGGCACTATGGCTACACCTTC	CASSGRHYGYTF
TRBV7-2	.	TRBD1	TRBJ2-2	14	TGTGCCAGCAGGGACAGGGGAGAAACCGGGGAGCTGTTTTTT	CASRDRGETGELFF
TRBV5-3	.	.	TRBJ1-3	18	TGTGCCAGAAGCAATATCGGAGGGGCTCCGACCTCTGGAAACACCATATATTTT	CARSNIGGAPTSGNTIYF
TRBV27	.	TRBD2	TRBJ2-1	16	TGTGCCAGCAGTTCCCTAGGAGCGGGGAACCACAATGAGCAGTTCTTC	CASSSLGAGNHNEQFF
TRBV29-1	.	TRBD1	TRBJ2-5	15	TGCAGCGTTGAACCGGGACAGGGAGACCTAGAGACCCAGTACTTC	CSVEPGQGDLETQYF
TRBV5-1	.	TRBD2	TRBJ2-2	16	TGCGCCAGCAGCTTGCAGGGGACTAGCGTGACCGGGGAGCTGTTTTTT	CASSLQGTSVTGELFF
TRBV9	once	TRBD1	TRBJ2-2	16	TGTGCCAGCAGCCCCCAGGGGGCTTCGAACACCGGGGAGCTGTTTTTT	CASSPQGASNTGELFF
TRBV19	.	TRBD2	TRBJ2-3	18	TGTGCCAGTAGTAACCCGGGACTAGCGGGAGGGCCGACAGATACGCAGTATTTT	CASSNPGLAGGPTDTQYF
TRBV27	.	.	TRBJ2-6	19	TGTGCCAGCAGTTTTTTAACTGGGGCAGGCTTCTCTGGGGCCAACGTCCTGACTTTC	CASSFLTGAGFSGANVLTF
TRBV2	.	.	TRBJ1-1	13	TGTGCCAGCAGTGAAGACCAGAACACTGAAGCTTTCTTT	CASSEDQNTEAFF
TRBV4-1	.	.	TRBJ1-5	14	TGCGCCAGCAGCCAAGGAGAGGTGGGTCAGCCCCAGCATTTT	CASSQGEVGQPQHF
TRBV28	.	TRBD2	TRBJ2-5	15	TGTGCCAGCATTGCTAGCGGGAGGAGACAAGAGACCCAGTACTTC	CASIASGRRQETQYF
TRBV5-4	.	.	TRBJ1-5	15	TGTGCCAGCAGCGTACAGGGAAACGGCAATCAGCCCCAGCATTTT	CASSVQGNGNQPQHF
TRBV10-1	.	.	TRBJ2-1	13	TGCGCCACCTCGACTGGGGGTCGCGATGAGCAGTTCTTC	CATSTGGRDEQFF
TRBV30	.	TRBD1	TRBJ1-4	14	TGTGCCTGGATGTCCGGGACAGGGGGCGAAAAACTGTTTTTT	CAWMSGTGGEKLFF
TRBV6-5	.	TRBD2	TRBJ2-1	15	TGTGCCAGCAGTAAGGGACTAGCCCCCTACAATGAGCAGTTCTTC	CASSKGLAPYNEQFF
TRBV19	.	TRBD1	TRBJ1-5	15	TGTGCCAGTAGTGGCAGGACAGGGCCCAATTTGTCCCAGCATTTT	CASSGRTGPNLSQHF
TRBV18	.	.	TRBJ2-1	13	TGTGCCAGCTCACCCCTGATCGACAATGAGCAGTTCTTC	CASSPLIDNEQFF
TRBV28	.	TRBD1	TRBJ1-5	17	TGTGCCAGCAGTCTGCCTCCGGGACAGGGGTTCCATCAGCCCCAGCATTTT	CASSLPPGQGFHQPQHF
TRBV4-1	.	.	TRBJ2-6	17	TGCGCCAGCAGCCAAGTGGGGCTATCCTCTGGGGCCAACGTCCTGACTTTC	CASSQVGLSSGANVLTF
TRBV28	.	.	TRBJ1-5	13	TGTGCCAGCCGACAGCTTAGCAATCAGCCCCAGCATTTT	CASRQLSNQPQHF
TRBV7-9	once	.	TRBJ2-4	18	TGTGCCAGCAGCCAGGACGGACCTACTAGCCAAGCCAAAAACATTCAGTACTTC	CASSQDGPTSQAKNIQYF
TRBV28	.	.	TRBJ2-7	12	TGTGCCAGCAGTTCTAAACCCTACGAGCAGTACTTC	CASSSKPYEQYF
TRBV5-5	.	.	TRBJ2-5	14	TGTGCCAGCAACTCACCCGACAGAGGAGAGACCCAGTACTTC	CASNSPDRGETQYF